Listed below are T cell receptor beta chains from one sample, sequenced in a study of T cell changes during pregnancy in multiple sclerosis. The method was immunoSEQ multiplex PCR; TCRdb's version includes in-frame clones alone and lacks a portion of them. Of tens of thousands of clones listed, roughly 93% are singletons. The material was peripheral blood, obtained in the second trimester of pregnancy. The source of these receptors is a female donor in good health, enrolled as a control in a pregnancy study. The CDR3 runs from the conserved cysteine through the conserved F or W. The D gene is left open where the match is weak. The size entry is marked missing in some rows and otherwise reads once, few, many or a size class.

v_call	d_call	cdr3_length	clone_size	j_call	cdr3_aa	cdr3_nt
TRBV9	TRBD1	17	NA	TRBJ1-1	CASSASGVRGGTAEAFF	TGTGCCAGCAGCGCTTCAGGGGTGAGAGGGGGCACGGCTGAAGCTTTCTTT
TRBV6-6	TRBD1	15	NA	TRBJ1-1	CASSTGGAENTEAFF	TGTGCCAGCAGCACAGGGGGCGCGGAGAACACTGAAGCTTTCTTT
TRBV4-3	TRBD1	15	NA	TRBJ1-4	CASSPGTGANEKLFF	TGCGCCAGCAGCCCCGGGACAGGGGCTAATGAAAAACTGTTTTTT
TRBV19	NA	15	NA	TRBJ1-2	CASSIVGRETYGYTF	TGTGCCAGTAGTATTGTGGGCCGGGAGACCTATGGCTACACCTTC
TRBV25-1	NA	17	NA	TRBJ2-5	CASSEWAPSVSEETQYF	TGTGCCAGCAGTGAGTGGGCCCCCTCAGTTAGCGAAGAGACCCAGTACTTC
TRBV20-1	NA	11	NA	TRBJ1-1	CSTNRNTEAFF	TGCAGTACCAACAGGAACACTGAAGCTTTCTTT
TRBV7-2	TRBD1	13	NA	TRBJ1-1	CASSKGGTFEAFF	TGTGCCAGCAGCAAAGGGGGCACCTTTGAAGCTTTCTTT
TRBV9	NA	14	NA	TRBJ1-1	CASSPGYLNTEAFF	TGTGCCAGCAGCCCAGGGTACTTGAACACTGAAGCTTTCTTT
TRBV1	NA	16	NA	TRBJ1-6	CTSSQECQRSGSPLHF	TGCACCAGCAGCCAAGAATGCCAGCGGTCAGGTTCACCCCTCCACTTT
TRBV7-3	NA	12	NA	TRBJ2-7	CASSQLLFEQYF	TGTGCCAGCAGTCAACTCTTGTTCGAGCAGTACTTC
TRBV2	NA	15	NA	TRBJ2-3	CASTPDRFSTDTQYF	TGTGCCAGCACTCCCGACAGGTTTAGCACAGATACGCAGTATTTT
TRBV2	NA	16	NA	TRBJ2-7	CASQATVTRRSYEQYF	TGTGCCAGTCAGGCCACGGTGACTAGGCGATCCTACGAGCAGTACTTC
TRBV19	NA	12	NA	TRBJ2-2	CASNLNTGELFF	TGTGCCAGTAACTTGAACACCGGGGAGCTGTTTTTT
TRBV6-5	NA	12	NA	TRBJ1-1	CASSYSTGEAFF	TGTGCCAGCAGTTACTCGACAGGCGAAGCTTTCTTT
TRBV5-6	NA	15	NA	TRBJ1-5	CASSLGMESNQPQHF	TGTGCCAGCAGCTTGGGCATGGAGAGCAATCAGCCCCAGCATTTT
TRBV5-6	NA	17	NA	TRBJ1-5	CASSFRGGSYSNQPQHF	TGTGCCAGCAGCTTTCGCGGGGGGTCATATAGCAATCAGCCCCAGCATTTT
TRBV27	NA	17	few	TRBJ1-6	CASSVRVSSSYNSPLHF	TGTGCCAGCAGTGTCAGGGTTTCAAGCTCCTATAATTCACCCCTCCACTTT
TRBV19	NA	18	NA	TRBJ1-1	CASSIGFEQGPMNTEAFF	TGTGCCAGTAGTATAGGTTTTGAGCAGGGCCCTATGAACACTGAAGCTTTCTTT
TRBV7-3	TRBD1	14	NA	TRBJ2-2	CASSLDRGPGELFF	TGTGCCAGCAGCTTAGACAGGGGGCCCGGGGAGCTGTTTTTT
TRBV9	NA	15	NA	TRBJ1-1	CASSPGGALNTEAFF	TGTGCCAGCAGCCCGGGGGGGGCACTGAACACTGAAGCTTTCTTT
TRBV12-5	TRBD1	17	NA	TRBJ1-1	CASGPQDRARGNTEAFF	TGTGCTAGTGGTCCGCAGGACAGGGCGAGGGGGAACACTGAAGCTTTCTTT
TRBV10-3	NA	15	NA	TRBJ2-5	CAISEGLDSQETQYF	TGTGCCATCAGTGAGGGTTTAGACTCCCAAGAGACCCAGTACTTC